The sample holds a few counts of the clone carrying this T cell receptor beta chain. Time point reported: blood at routine non-recurrence follow-up after resection. This specimen comes from a study of spatial heterogeneity in lung cancer. After removal of 0 bases from V and 0 bases from J, the junction contained 1 base not matched to a gene. CDR3 size: 15 residues. Germline CDR1 reads SGHTA; CDR2 reads FQGNSA. In TCRdb, the 5' RACE reads were re-called with MiXCR into one record per CDR3 protein. The sample includes 110,000 or so distinct CDR3 sequences, approximately 11% of them seen just once. This sequence joins TRBV7-2 and TRBJ2-5, with TRBD2 matching 7 bases. The origin of this receptor is a female donor with early-stage non-small cell lung cancer. Specimen: PBMCs, collected at follow-up. The CDR3 bases are TGTGCCAGCAGCTTAGCAGCGGGGTACCAAGAGACCCAGTACTTC. It encodes CASSLAAGYQETQYF.